One and the same sample provided the 15 T cell receptor beta chains below, sequenced in a study of metastatic and nonmetastatic thyroid tumors. There were no patients who had received any treatment before thyroid surgery. MiXCR was used by TCRdb to re-call the PCR reads. Of approximately 22,000 clones in the sample, around 15% are singletons; the top ten hold 14%. Sequenced material: blood. The receptors originated from a female donor with papillary thyroid cancer or a benign thyroid nodule (not recorded which). Some clones in this sample may be carry-over from other donors' samples.

This clone was detected ten times or more. The rearrangement joins TRBV20-1 to TRBJ1-1, with 8 bases matching TRBD1. J was trimmed by 5 bases and V by 6 bases; bases with no gene match: 11. Germline CDR1 is DFQATT and CDR2 is SNEGSKA (reference sequence). CDR3 length: 14 residues. The CDR3 DNA reads TGCAGTGCCGACAAGATACAGGGGGAAACTGAAGCTTTCTTT. This translates into CSADKIQGETEAFF.

This clone occurred many times. The chain couples TRBV6-1 to TRBJ2-1; a possible D gene is TRBD2 (5 bases). V was pared by 5 bases and J by 0 bases, with 11 bases between. CDR1 and CDR2 (germline): MNHNS, SASEGT. The CDR3 sequence is 15 residues long. The CDR3: CASSQSGGSYNEQFF. The CDR3 DNA reads TGTGCCAGCAGTCAAAGCGGTGGCTCCTACAATGAGCAGTTCTTC.

This clone was seen many times. The rearrangement uses TRBV7-2 and TRBJ1-5, with D hard to call. Germline V gene lookup returns CDR1 SGHTA and CDR2 FQGNSA. V shed 1 base and J shed 5 bases, with 6 bases lying between them. CDR3 length equals 13 residues. The CDR3: CASSLGQDQPQHF. For the CDR3, the DNA is TGTGCCAGCAGCTTAGGGCAGGATCAGCCCCAGCATTTT.

By its share, this clone is medium-sized. The V and J genes are TRBV3-1 and TRBJ2-6; 10 nucleotides match TRBD1. Trimming removed 3 bases from V and 4 bases from J; junction bases left unmatched: 6. Per germline, CDR1 LGHDT and CDR2 YNNKEL (reference sequence). The CDR3 covers 17 residues. Here the CDR3 DNA reads TGTGCCAGCAGCCAGGAGACAGGGGGCCGAGGGGCCAACGTCCTGACTTTC. This gives the protein CASSQETGGRGANVLTF.

This clone was seen a handful of times. A much larger clone differs by one base, so this may be a read error. The rearrangement joins TRBV29-1 to TRBJ2-1; weak D call: TRBD2 (6 bases). The CDR3 totals 12 residues. Germline V gives CDR1 SQVTM, CDR2 ANQGSEA. The V end was cut by 3 bases, the J end by 9 bases, with 12 bases between. Here the CDR3 reads CSVEGGGTEQFF. The CDR3 coding sequence is TGCAGCGTTGAGGGTGGCGGGACTGAGCAGTTCTTC.

CDR3 residues: CASSQGQTGPTDTQYF. In DNA form, the CDR3 reads TGTGCCAGCAGCCAAGGTCAGACAGGGCCCACAGATACGCAGTATTTT. The gene calls are TRBV4-2 and TRBJ2-3, with 7 bases matching TRBD1. V lost 1 base to trimming and J lost 2 bases; unmatched junction nucleotides: 6. Germline-derived CDR1 and CDR2 are LGHNA and YNFKEQ. The CDR3 runs to 16 residues.

This clone was seen at least ten times. CDR3: CASAGSATNEKLFF. In DNA form, the CDR3 reads TGTGCCAGTGCAGGGTCTGCAACTAATGAAAAACTGTTTTTT. This chain joins TRBV19 and TRBJ1-4; maybe TRBD1 (5 bases). Germline CDR1 is LNHDA and CDR2 is SQIVND (reference sequence). Trimming pared 8 bases from V and 0 bases from J, leaving 10 bases between. CDR3 size: 14 residues.

V is TRBV11-2 and J is TRBJ2-1; 8 nucleotides agree with TRBD2. The CDR3 runs 14 residues. V was clipped by 0 bases and J by 14 bases; unmatched bases: 9. Per germline, CDR1 SGHAT and CDR2 FQNNGV. CDR3 nucleotides: TGTGCCAGCAGCTTAGATAAGGGCCAGCGGGGGAAGTTCTTC. It specifies CASSLDKGQRGKFF.

This clone was observed many times. V gene TRBV28 combines with J gene TRBJ2-1; 8 bases are a match to TRBD2. The ends lost 5 bases at V and 8 bases at J; junction bases unmatched: 5. The CDR3 has 13 amino acids. Germline CDR1 MDHEN, CDR2 SYDVKM. CDR3 coding DNA: TGTGCCAGCAGTACCCTCGGGGGGGATGAGCAGTTCTTC. Translating gives CASSTLGGDEQFF.

This clone was counted only a few times. CDR3 sequence reads: CASSSTSLRSYNEQFF. CDR3 sequence (DNA): TGTGCCAGCAGCTCGACTAGCCTTAGATCCTACAATGAGCAGTTCTTC. This chain joins TRBV11-1 and TRBJ2-1; 7 bases are a match to TRBD2. This CDR3 has 16 amino acids. With 4 bases clipped from V and 1 base from J, the junction kept 7 bases outside the gene matches. From germline, CDR1 is SGHAT and CDR2 FQDESV (reference sequence).

The chain recombines TRBV27 with TRBJ2-1, with 7 nucleotides matching TRBD2. Germline V CDR1 and CDR2: MNHEY, SMNVEV (reference sequence). With 7 bases clipped from V and 3 bases from J, the junction kept 6 bases outside the gene matches. The CDR3 is made up of 14 amino acids. CDR3 loop: CASNPSGHYNEQFF. CDR3 sequence (DNA): TGTGCCAGCAATCCTAGCGGCCACTACAATGAGCAGTTCTTC.

The sample holds many counts of this clone. The gene calls are TRBV28 and TRBJ2-1, with 13 nucleotides matching TRBD2. The length of the CDR3 is 14 residues. V was pared by 5 bases and J by 10 bases, with 5 bases of the junction left unmatched. Germline V gene lookup returns CDR1 MDHEN and CDR2 SYDVKM. CDR3 coding DNA: TGTGCCAGCAGTACTCCGGGACTAGCGGGAGAGCAGTTCTTC. It encodes CASSTPGLAGEQFF.

The chain recombines TRBV15 with TRBJ2-7; 8 bases fit TRBD2. Germline loops: CDR1 LNHNV, CDR2 YYDKDF (reference sequence). The CDR3 has 17 amino acids. The V segment lost 1 base and the J segment 3 bases; nucleotides outside the gene matches: 11. CDR3 sequence (DNA): TGTGCCACCAGCAGAGGGGGGTCAACTAGCGGTTACTACGAGCAGTACTTC. Translation gives CATSRGGSTSGYYEQYF.

This clone was observed at least ten times. This chain links TRBV11-1 with TRBJ1-5; D is ambiguous. V was clipped by 6 bases and J by 0 bases, with 18 bases between them. Germline lookup yields CDR1 SGHAT and CDR2 FQDESV (reference sequence). CDR3 size: 17 residues. Here the CDR3 reads CASSKTTTINSNQPQHF. CDR3 DNA sequence: TGTGCCAGCAGTAAAACTACCACCATCAATAGCAATCAGCCCCAGCATTTT.

This clone was seen repeatedly, ten times or more. The J gene is TRBJ1-5, the V gene TRBV12-3 or TRBV12-4, with D perhaps TRBD1 (6 bases). Trimming took 6 bases from V and 0 from J, leaving 12 bases between them. The CDR3 runs 15 residues. CDR3 sequence reads: CASSIPGDSNQPQHF. CDR3 nucleotide sequence: TGTGCCAGCAGCATACCAGGGGATAGCAATCAGCCCCAGCATTTT.